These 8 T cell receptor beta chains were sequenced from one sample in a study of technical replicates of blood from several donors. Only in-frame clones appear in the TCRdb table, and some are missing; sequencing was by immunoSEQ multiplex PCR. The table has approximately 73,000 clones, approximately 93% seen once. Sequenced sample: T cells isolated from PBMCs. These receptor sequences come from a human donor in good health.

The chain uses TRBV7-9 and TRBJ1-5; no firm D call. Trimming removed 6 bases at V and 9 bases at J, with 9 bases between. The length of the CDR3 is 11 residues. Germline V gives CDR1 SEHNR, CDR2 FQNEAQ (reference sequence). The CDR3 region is CASSSSGPQHF. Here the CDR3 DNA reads TGTGCCAGCAGTTCATCAGGGCCCCAGCATTTT.

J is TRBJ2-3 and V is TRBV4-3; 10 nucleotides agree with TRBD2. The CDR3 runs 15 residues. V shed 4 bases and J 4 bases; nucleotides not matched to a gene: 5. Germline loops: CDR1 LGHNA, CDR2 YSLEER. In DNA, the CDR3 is TGCGCCAGCAGCCCTGAGCGGGAGGGCCCAGATACGCAGTATTTT. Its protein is CASSPEREGPDTQYF.

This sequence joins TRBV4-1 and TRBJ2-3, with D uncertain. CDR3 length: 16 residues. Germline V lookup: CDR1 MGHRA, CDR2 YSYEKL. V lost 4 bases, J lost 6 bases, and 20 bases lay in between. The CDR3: CASSPVSEPSSDTQYF. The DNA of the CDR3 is TGCGCCAGCAGCCCTGTAAGCGAACCCTCGAGCGATACGCAGTATTTT.

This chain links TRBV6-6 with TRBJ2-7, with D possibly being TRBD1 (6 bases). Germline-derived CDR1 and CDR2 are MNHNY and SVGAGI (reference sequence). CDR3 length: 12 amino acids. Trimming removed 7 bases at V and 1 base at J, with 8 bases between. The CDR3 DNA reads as TGTGCCAGCAACAGGGAATCCTACGAGCAGTACTTC. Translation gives CASNRESYEQYF.

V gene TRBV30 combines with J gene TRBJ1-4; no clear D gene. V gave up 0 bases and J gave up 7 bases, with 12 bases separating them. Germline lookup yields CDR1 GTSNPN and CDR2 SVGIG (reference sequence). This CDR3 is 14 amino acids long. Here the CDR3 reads CAWSVRFLSEKLFF. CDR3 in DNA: TGTGCCTGGAGTGTCAGGTTCCTTAGTGAAAAACTGTTTTTT.

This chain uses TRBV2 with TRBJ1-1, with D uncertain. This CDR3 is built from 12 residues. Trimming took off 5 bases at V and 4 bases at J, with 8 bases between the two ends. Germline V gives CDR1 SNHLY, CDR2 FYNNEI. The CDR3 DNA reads TGTGCCAGCAGTCCGGGTGCCACTGAAGCTTTCTTT. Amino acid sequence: CASSPGATEAFF.

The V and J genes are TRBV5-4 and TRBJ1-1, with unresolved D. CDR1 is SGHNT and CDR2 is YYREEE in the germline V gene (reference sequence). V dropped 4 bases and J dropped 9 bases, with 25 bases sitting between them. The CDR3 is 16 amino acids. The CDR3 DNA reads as TGTGCCAGCAGCCTTACTATGCTCCGAGCTCGAATTAAAGCTTTCTTT. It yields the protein CASSLTMLRARIKAFF.

The chain's CDR3 is CAISEERYEQYF. The CDR3 DNA follows: TGTGCCATCAGTGAGGAGCGGTACGAGCAGTACTTC. The chain couples TRBV10-3 to TRBJ2-7; D possibly corresponds to TRBD2 (5 bases). Trimming stripped 2 bases from V and 4 bases from J, with 6 bases between. Germline V gene sequence: CDR1 ENHRY, CDR2 SYGVKD. The CDR3 has 12 amino acids.